A selection of T cell receptor beta chains follows, all from one sample in a study of chemoradiotherapy in HPV16-positive cancers. TCRdb's copy holds only in-frame clones and misses some; the assay was immunoSEQ multiplex PCR. Among about 8,000 clones listed, around 83% were seen once. The sequences come from blood, collected from a patient who underwent chemoradiotherapy. The receptors derive from a human donor with HPV-associated anogenital cancer. CDR3s leave out the opening cysteine and the closing phenylalanine or tryptophan. Each record gives: V gene, CDR3 protein.

TRBV5-4	ASSLEALLNLHTEAF
TRBV15	ATSRPRPTLAKNIQY
TRBV6-5	ASSYSTGDTGELF
TRBV28	ASSPRGRLGADTGNTIY
TRBV2	ASSPQGGGDTQY
TRBV29-1	SVVGTAMNTEAF
TRBV10-3	ATINGQGGTYGYT
TRBV6-5	ASSYYWGDLDSPLH
TRBV6-5	ASSYADIYNEQF
TRBV19	ASSRMLETAAYEQY
TRBV7-2	ASSLAWGAEQY
TRBV28	ASRWRGAGAEAF
TRBV6-1	ASSETLPEKLF
TRBV29-1	SAEDRRLDTQY
TRBV27	ASSRTNYGYT
TRBV20-1	SARVDGYT
TRBV27	ASSASGGFNTQY
TRBV19	ASSGRLAGLQETQY
TRBV19	ASSNPRTAGNTEAF
TRBV7-9	ASSFAGQPQH
TRBV4-1	ASSQAGQLNEKLF
TRBV25-1	ASSESSGLDGGEKLF
TRBV28	ASSFGGGAQTQY
TRBV19	ASSIRVSNQPQH
TRBV9	ASSPNTDGAYTEAF
TRBV5-6	ASSLLAGGRQETQY
TRBV11-3	ARRKGGPLH
TRBV25-1	AGSEVRQGVHNEQF
TRBV18	ASSALEGTSSRTGELF
TRBV2	ASSERQGNQPQH
TRBV6-6	ASFDTSTNEKLF
TRBV9	ASSGSGDRNSPLH
TRBV25-1	ATIGTSGYEQF
TRBV19	ASSIQDHPRNEQF
TRBV29-1	SVDLNRGSGELF
TRBV7-2	ASRAFYGYT
TRBV6-6	ASSPPRSSGANVLT
TRBV28	ASSLFTGGRINYGYT
TRBV6-1	ASLRERRDQPQH
TRBV5-5	ASSLRDRGTNIQY